This TCR beta chain was found in a study of CD8+CD57+ T cells in acquired aplastic anemia. Study summary: Recorded DNA amounts for sorted CD4+ and CD8+ cells had an average of 3.2 ug.

All sequencing subjects had displayed CD8+CD57+ cell expansion on flow cytometry. By the time of blood sampling, patients had still received no therapy. The TCR beta profiling, which covered VDJ combination and CDR3 sequence, was carried out using genomic DNA as the template. TCRdb processed the reads anew with MiXCR; each CDR3 protein has one entry. This table has just over 450,000 distinct CDR3 sequences, about a third appearing once. Study-wide results and limits: Patients and controls shared just under 30 CD8+ CDR3 sequences.

This clonotype came up a few times. What it recognizes is unknown. One end of the junction is discordant with germline, which a read error may explain. The CDR3 has 12 amino acids. Per germline, CDR1 SGHTA and CDR2 FQGNSA. The rearrangement links TRBV7-2 to TRBJ1-3, with D unclear. What was sequenced was sorted CD4+, CD8+, or CD8+CD57+ T cells (not recorded which) from PBMCs. This receptor was taken from a human donor with aplastic anemia. The CDR3 DNA sequence: TGTGCCAGCAGCTCTTCTGGAAACACCGTATATTTT. Amino acids: CASSSSGNTVYF.